The text below deals with one T cell receptor beta chain. Within the sample, other DNA sequences also encode this same CDR3. These data are taken from a study of blood T cell repertoires in COVID-19. Study at large: The samples span acute and convalescent COVID-19 from the United States, Italy and Spain. T cells, B-cell-depleted T cells, or PBMCs supplied cDNA or gDNA.

V was shortened by 1 base and J by 4 bases, with 7 bases between the two germline ends. In germline, CDR1 is SGHTA, CDR2 FQGNSA. The CDR3 loop spans 13 amino acids. The assay was immunoSEQ multiplex PCR, and TCRdb's table has in-frame clones only and misses some. Of some 200,000 clones in the sample, over 75% are singletons; the top ten hold 4.4%. V and J are TRBV7-2 and TRBJ1-2; no clear D gene. What was sequenced was peripheral blood. This clonotype originated in a man in his forties or fifties with acute or convalescent COVID-19. CDR3: CASSLGLSYGYTF. DNA for the CDR3: TGTGCCAGCAGCTTAGGTCTCAGCTATGGCTACACCTTC.